This T cell receptor beta chain was sequenced for a study of blood T cell repertoires in COVID-19. Germline CDR1 SGHAT, CDR2 FQNNGV. The CDR3 spans 14 residues. With 5 bases removed from V and 6 bases from J, the gap between germline ends came to 16 bases. This clone was counted a few times. This specimen includes other DNA sequences encoding the same CDR3. Profiling relied on immunoSEQ multiplex PCR, and the TCRdb table lists in-frame clones only, not all of them. This sample yields some 130,000 clones, of which approximately 80% are seen a single time; around a tenth belongs to the top ten. The sample consisted of peripheral blood. This clonotype was sampled from a man between 40 and 49 years old with active or convalescent COVID-19. The V gene is TRBV11-2, the J gene TRBJ1-1; a weak D match, TRBD1 (5 bases). CDR3 nucleotide sequence: TGTGCCAGCAGCCGTGCGGGTACGGGGGCTGAAGCTTTCTTT. This gives the protein CASSRAGTGAEAFF.